Presented here are 16 T cell receptor beta chains from one specimen sequenced in a study of shared clonotypes between healthy human individuals. Sequenced by immunoSEQ multiplex PCR; TCRdb stores in-frame clones only, minus some. The sample yields over a million clones, roughly 96% seen once. The sample taken for sequencing was naive CD4+ T cells sorted from blood. Subset meaning: CD45RA+ positively selected. Receptors were obtained from a man aged 30 to 39 in good health.

As regards this clone: This sample includes further DNA sequences coding for the same CDR3. This sequence joins TRBV5-1 and TRBJ2-1; D possibly matches TRBD1 or TRBD2 (5 bases each). Looked up from germline, CDR1 is SGHRS and CDR2 is YFSETQ. The CDR3 is 14 amino acids. Trimming stripped 0 bases from V and 2 bases from J, with 6 bases between. CDR3 sequence: CASSLEGPYNEQFF. The CDR3 nucleotides are TGCGCCAGCAGCTTGGAGGGACCCTACAATGAGCAGTTCTTC.

Here the CDR3 DNA reads TGTGCCAGTAGTATTGCACTAGCGGGAGTTGAGCAGTTCTTC. Its translation is CASSIALAGVEQFF. The chain couples TRBV19 to TRBJ2-1, with 11 bases aligning to TRBD2. Germline V gene lookup returns CDR1 LNHDA and CDR2 SQIVND (reference sequence). The V segment lost 3 bases and the J segment 9 bases; nucleotides outside the gene matches: 4. This CDR3 spans 14 amino acids.

The CDR3 reads CASSLPGVNEQFF. CDR3 bases: TGTGCCAGCAGCTTGCCAGGGGTGAATGAGCAGTTCTTC. V gene TRBV5-6 combines with J gene TRBJ2-1, with D possibly matching TRBD1 (6 bases). There are 13 residues in the CDR3. V was cut by 1 base and J by 7 bases, with 9 bases left in between. Germline assignment: CDR1 SGHDT and CDR2 YYEEEE.

The chain has TRBV29-1 and TRBJ2-7, with D tentatively TRBD2 (6 bases). CDR3 length: 12 residues. Per germline, CDR1 SQVTM and CDR2 ANQGSEA. V lost 7 bases, J lost 0 bases, and 10 bases lay in between. The CDR3 spells CSGRDFSYEQYF. The CDR3 region has the DNA TGCAGCGGGAGGGACTTCTCCTACGAGCAGTACTTC.

The V and J genes are TRBV18 and TRBJ1-2; 9 positions match TRBD1. Trimming removed 2 bases from V and 3 bases from J; junction bases left unmatched: 4. CDR1 is KGHSH and CDR2 is LQKENI in the germline V gene. This CDR3 is built from 15 residues. The CDR3 region is CASSPGGQGHYGYTF. The CDR3 region has the DNA TGTGCCAGCTCACCAGGTGGACAGGGGCACTATGGCTACACCTTC.

V and J are TRBV28 and TRBJ1-1; no clear D gene. Per germline, CDR1 MDHEN and CDR2 SYDVKM. This CDR3 contains 12 residues. Trimming took off 2 bases at V and 6 bases at J, with 7 bases between the two ends. The CDR3 spells CASSLGAPEAFF. Written as DNA, the CDR3 is TGTGCCAGCAGTTTAGGAGCCCCTGAAGCTTTCTTT.

This chain connects TRBV2 to TRBJ2-1; 7 bases align to TRBD1. CDR3 size: 13 residues. The V segment lost 11 bases and the J segment 8 bases; nucleotides outside the gene matches: 12. Germline V lookup: CDR1 SNHLY, CDR2 FYNNEI. The CDR3 DNA reads TGTGCCCACAGGGGTCGTAGTAGTTATGAGCAGTTCTTC. Its translation: CAHRGRSSYEQFF. The entire variable domain, with the rest obtained from reference TRBV2 and TRBJ2-1, is as follows: EPEVTQTPSHQVTQMGQEVILRCVPISNHLYFYWYRQILGQKVEFLVSFYNNEISEKSEIFDDQFSVERPDGSNFTLKIRSTKLEDSAMYFCAHRGRSSYEQFFGPGTRLTVL.

In its sample, this clone was seen once. V gene TRBV5-1 combines with J gene TRBJ2-7, with D perhaps TRBD1 or TRBD2 (7 bases each). The germline V gene has CDR1 SGHRS and CDR2 YFSETQ. The CDR3 length is 17 residues. Trimming took 7 bases from V and 1 from J, leaving 24 bases between them. The chain's CDR3 is CASAGGRVRGGSYEQYF. The CDR3 DNA reads as TGCGCCAGCGCAGGGGGGAGGGTCCGCGGCGGATCCTACGAGCAGTACTTC.

The J gene is TRBJ1-4, the V gene TRBV7-2; the D is unclear. The CDR3 consists of 13 residues. The V gene's germline CDR1 is SGHTA and CDR2 FQGNSA. V was clipped by 3 bases and J by 5 bases, with 7 bases between them. This CDR3 is CASSFRQNEKLFF. The CDR3 region has the DNA TGTGCCAGCAGCTTCCGGCAAAATGAAAAACTGTTTTTT.

This clone was seen a single time. This chain uses TRBV28 with TRBJ2-7, with a weak D call TRBD2 (5 bases). V shed 7 bases and J shed 4 bases, with 20 bases lying between them. Germline CDR1 reads MDHEN; CDR2 reads SYDVKM. The CDR3 is 15 residues long. The CDR3 sequence is CASTLHHGSAYEQYF. CDR3 DNA: TGTGCCAGCACCCTACACCATGGGAGCGCTTACGAGCAGTACTTC.

V is TRBV18 and J is TRBJ2-7, with 10 bases identical to TRBD1. The CDR3 is 14 residues long. Losses at the gene ends were 3 bases for V and 3 bases for J; bases not matched to a gene: 2. The germline CDR1 and CDR2 sequences are KGHSH and LQKENI. CDR3 DNA sequence: TGTGCCAGCTCACCTGACAGGGGGCACTACGAGCAGTACTTC. Its translation is CASSPDRGHYEQYF.

This chain links TRBV6-6 with TRBJ1-5; the D is unclear. Germline V CDR1 and CDR2: MNHNY, SVGAGI (reference sequence). V was trimmed by 4 bases and J by 5 bases, leaving 15 bases between them. The CDR3 is 15 amino acids. This CDR3 is CASSSPGSGDQPQHF. CDR3 nucleotides: TGTGCCAGCAGTTCCCCTGGGTCAGGTGATCAGCCCCAGCATTTT.

This sequence joins TRBV6-1 and TRBJ2-5; 8 nucleotides match TRBD1. CDR3 size: 16 residues. In germline, CDR1 is MNHNS, CDR2 SASEGT. Trimming took 4 bases from V and 1 from J; bases not matched to a gene: 8. CDR3 sequence: CASSGARDRIQETQYF. CDR3 sequence (DNA): TGTGCCAGCAGTGGCGCCCGGGACAGGATCCAAGAGACCCAGTACTTC.

The chain has TRBV11-2 and TRBJ1-4; D call uncertain. V lost 4 bases to trimming and J lost 8 bases, with 20 bases between them. Germline assignment: CDR1 SGHAT and CDR2 FQNNGV. This CDR3 region has 16 residues. This chain's CDR3 is CASSSLAGKVGEKLFF. The CDR3, as DNA: TGTGCCAGCAGCTCGCTGGCGGGGAAGGTTGGGGAAAAACTGTTTTTT.

The rearrangement uses TRBV5-1 and TRBJ2-7; D not resolved. CDR1 and CDR2 from the germline V gene are SGHRS and YFSETQ. CDR3 length: 14 amino acids. Trimming left V 0 bases short and J 2 bases short, with 9 bases between. The CDR3 nucleotides are TGCGCCAGCAGCTTGGGACAACCCACCTACGAGCAGTACTTC. This codes for CASSLGQPTYEQYF.

The chain employs TRBV6-1 and TRBJ2-3; D is unresolved. The CDR3 spans 14 residues. Germline loops: CDR1 MNHNS, CDR2 SASEGT. V lost 6 bases and J 0 bases, leaving 10 bases between the germline ends. CDR3 protein: CASRVAVSTDTQYF. CDR3 DNA sequence: TGTGCCAGCAGGGTAGCAGTTAGCACAGATACGCAGTATTTT.